The T cell receptor beta chain under discussion was sequenced for a study of cytomegalovirus exposure and HLA in healthy donors. General study points: For TCR beta chains, V- and J-gene trimming was later linked to a missense DCLRE1C variant.

Primers: 60 Vbeta forward and 13 Jbeta reverse. Assay used: immunoSEQ multiplex PCR; TCRdb lists only in-frame clones, some missing. The data show under 200,000 clones, with about 86% seen just once and approximately 0.31% held by the top ten. In the case of this clone: Its antigen is not known.

This CDR3 comprises 14 residues. Losses at the gene ends were 4 bases for V and 7 bases for J; bases not matched to a gene: 9. Germline V gene data show CDR1 as MNHEY and CDR2 as SMNVEV (reference sequence). The sequenced material came from PBMCs. V is TRBV27 and J is TRBJ2-7, with TRBD1 matching over 8 bases. The source of this sequence is a woman in her thirties in good health and CMV-seronegative. This CDR3 reads CASSSGQGEGEQYF. Written as DNA, the CDR3 is TGTGCCAGCAGTTCAGGACAGGGAGAAGGGGAGCAGTACTTC.